Listed below are T cell receptor beta chains from one sample, sequenced in a study of identical twins. One entry per CDR3 protein, called by TCRdb with MiXCR from the 5' RACE reads. The sample consists of 1.5 million to 2 million distinct CDR3 sequences, around 33% of them appearing once. Sequenced sample: cord blood. The source is a newborn girl in good health. Each CDR3 is given with its conserved first and last residue. The D gene is left open where the match is weak. A row's size may be missing; if present it is once, few, many or a size class.

CDR3	DNA	size	D	V	J
CAIKSSAGGQETQYF	TGTGCCATCAAGAGTTCAGCGGGAGGTCAAGAGACCCAGTACTTC	-	TRBD2	TRBV10-3	TRBJ2-5
CSARGGLAGDKIGTDTQYF	TGCAGTGCTAGAGGGGGCCTAGCGGGAGATAAAATCGGCACAGATACGCAGTATTTT	few	TRBD2	TRBV20-1	TRBJ2-3
CSAFSGSRQYF	TGCAGCGCTTTCTCCGGGAGTCGGCAGTACTTC	-	-	TRBV29-1	TRBJ2-5
CASSYRDLGYTEAFF	TGCGCCAGCAGCTACCGGGACTTAGGGTACACTGAAGCTTTCTTT	few	-	TRBV5-1	TRBJ1-1
CASSEALPEEAQYF	TGTGCCAGCAGCGAAGCCCTCCCTGAAGAGGCCCAGTACTTC	few	-	TRBV2	TRBJ2-5
CASSQGGLTSVADTQYF	TGTGCCAGCAGCCAAGGGGGATTGACTAGCGTGGCAGATACGCAGTATTTT	-	TRBD2	TRBV4-2	TRBJ2-3
CASRRGQPPMNTEAFF	TGCGCCAGCAGGAGAGGACAGCCTCCTATGAACACTGAAGCTTTCTTT	-	-	TRBV5-1	TRBJ1-1
CASTRGLAGVDTQYF	TGTGCCAGCACGAGAGGACTAGCGGGTGTAGATACGCAGTATTTT	-	TRBD2	TRBV6-6	TRBJ2-3
CAGTKELTSGGRWGETQYF	TGTGCCGGCACCAAAGAATTGACTAGCGGGGGCCGCTGGGGGGAGACCCAGTACTTC	-	TRBD2	TRBV3-1	TRBJ2-5
CASSQDHRDTEAFF	TGTGCCAGCAGCCAAGATCACAGGGACACTGAAGCTTTCTTT	few	-	TRBV4-2	TRBJ1-1
CASSQDRGTGGYGYTF	TGTGCCAGCAGCCAAGATCGTGGGACAGGGGGCTATGGCTACACCTTC	few	TRBD1	TRBV4-2	TRBJ1-2
CASSLTGAEAFF	TGTGCCAGCAGCTTAACAGGGGCTGAAGCTTTCTTT	many	TRBD1	TRBV7-9	TRBJ1-1
CSVDPKGSTDTQYF	TGCAGCGTTGATCCCAAGGGTTCGACAGATACGCAGTATTTT	many	-	TRBV29-1	TRBJ2-3
CASSLGSGGDEQYF	TGCGCCAGCAGCCTCGGTAGCGGGGGCGACGAGCAGTACTTC	few	TRBD2	TRBV5-1	TRBJ2-7
CSAPREGSGANVLTF	TGCAGTGCGCCCAGGGAGGGGTCTGGGGCCAACGTCCTGACTTTC	few	TRBD2	TRBV20-1	TRBJ2-6
CASSPTWTENYGYTF	TGTGCCAGCAGCCCCACATGGACCGAAAACTATGGCTACACCTTC	few	-	TRBV21-1	TRBJ1-2
CASSKYLVAGVFDNEQFF	TGTGCCAGCAGCAAATATTTGGTAGCGGGAGTTTTCGACAATGAGCAGTTCTTC	-	-	TRBV21-1	TRBJ2-1
CASSRLAGQVSNQPQHF	TGTGCCAGCAGCCGACTAGCGGGACAGGTTAGCAATCAGCCCCAGCATTTT	few	TRBD1	TRBV7-8	TRBJ1-5
CASSPYGTTYNEQFF	TGTGCCAGCAGTCCCTACGGGACAACCTACAATGAGCAGTTCTTC	few	-	TRBV6-6	TRBJ2-1
CASSTDRPYNEQYF	TGTGCCAGCAGTACGGACAGACCCTACAATGAGCAGTACTTC	-	-	TRBV2	TRBJ2-7